Listed here are 32 T cell receptor beta chains from one sample, sequenced in a study of CD8 T cells in ankylosing spondylitis. TCRdb analysed the 5' RACE reads with MiXCR anew, one entry per CDR3 protein. The sample lists some 340,000 distinct CDR3 sequences, about 15% occurring once. Sequencing input: blood, either unsorted or a sorted T cell fraction (not recorded which). These receptors were taken from a male donor with ankylosing spondylitis or in good health (not recorded which).

There are a few counts of this clonotype. The chain uses TRBV29-1 and TRBJ1-5; TRBD1 aligns across 10 bases. V shed 6 bases and J 5 bases; nucleotides not matched to a gene: 10. Germline CDR1 reads SQVTM; CDR2 reads ANQGSEA. This CDR3 is built from 15 residues. The CDR3: CSVQTGGTGDQPQHF. DNA for the CDR3: TGCAGCGTCCAAACTGGGGGGACAGGGGATCAGCCCCAGCATTTT.

This clonotype was found many times. The chain recombines TRBV7-2 with TRBJ1-1; D remains unclear. Germline loops: CDR1 SGHTA, CDR2 FQGNSA. This CDR3 has 14 residues. Trimming stripped 0 bases from V and 7 bases from J, with 12 bases between. The DNA for the CDR3 is TGTGCCAGCAGCTTAGCTCCGGTTACCCATGAAGCTTTCTTT. It is translated as CASSLAPVTHEAFF.

This clonotype has a single count. V and J are TRBV6-1 and TRBJ1-5; 8 nucleotides agree with TRBD1. The CDR3 is 15 residues long. Unmatched junction bases numbered 5, after V lost 2 bases and J lost 5 bases. Per germline, CDR1 MNHNS and CDR2 SASEGT. DNA of the CDR3: TGTGCCAGCAGTGAATATCAGGGGGCGCATCAGCCCCAGCATTTT. Its protein is CASSEYQGAHQPQHF.

This clonotype was counted only a few times. The V and J genes are TRBV25-1 and TRBJ2-7, with D tentatively TRBD2 (6 bases). This CDR3 contains 13 residues. Trimming removed 6 bases from V and 1 base from J, with 10 bases in between. Germline-derived CDR1 and CDR2 are MGHDK and SYGVNS. CDR3 in DNA: TGTGCCAGCAGGGGGACTCCTTCCTACGAGCAGTACTTC. This codes for CASRGTPSYEQYF.

This clonotype has only a few counts. The rearrangement uses TRBV2 and TRBJ2-1, with 7 bases fitting TRBD1. CDR1 SNHLY and CDR2 FYNNEI come from the germline V gene. The CDR3 contains 15 residues. With 1 base clipped from V and 8 bases from J, the junction kept 8 bases outside the gene matches. The CDR3 bases are TGTGCCAGCAGTGAAGAGGGGGCCGGGTTCGATGAGCAGTTCTTC. Protein: CASSEEGAGFDEQFF.

The chain couples TRBV20-1 to TRBJ2-3; D not certain. The CDR3 length is 13 residues. Trimming removed 3 bases from V and 0 bases from J, with 7 bases in between. The germline gives CDR1 DFQATT, CDR2 SNEGSKA (reference sequence). CDR3 sequence (DNA): TGCAGTGCTAGCCCCGGGAGCACAGATACGCAGTATTTT. Translating it yields CSASPGSTDTQYF.

This clonotype was observed a handful of times. This chain uses TRBV7-9 with TRBJ1-4; D is undetermined. Germline loops: CDR1 SEHNR, CDR2 FQNEAQ (reference sequence). The CDR3 extends over 11 amino acids. Deletions cut 7 bases from V and 4 bases from J, with 4 bases between. The CDR3 nucleotides are TGTGCCAGCACCGATAATGAAAAACTGTTTTTT. This codes for CASTDNEKLFF. Filled out from reference TRBV7-9 and TRBJ1-4, the complete variable domain reads DTGVSQNPRHKITKRGQNVTFRCDPISEHNRLYWYRQTLGQGPEFLTYFQNEAQLEKSRLLSDRFSAERPKGSFSTLEIQRTEQGDSAMYLCASTDNEKLFFGSGTQLSVL.

As to this clonotype: The junction departs from germline at one end; a sequencing error may be responsible. The chain carries TRBV3-1 and TRBJ2-3; a weak D match, TRBD2 (5 bases). The CDR3 length is 15 residues. Germline assignment: CDR1 LGHDT and CDR2 YNNKEL (reference sequence). The CDR3 DNA sequence: TGTGCCAGCACCCAAAATCAGTGGGAGCGAGATACGCAGTATTTT. Translating it yields CASTQNQWERDTQYF.

This clonotype has more than one count but fewer than ten. The chain carries TRBV9 and TRBJ2-3; the match to TRBD2 covers 8 bases. Germline values: CDR1 SGDLS, CDR2 YYNGEE. The CDR3 totals 16 residues. Trimming took 0 bases from V and 4 from J; bases not matched to a gene: 7. In nucleotides, the CDR3 is TGTGCCAGCAGCGTAGCCGCGGGGGGAGGTCCAGATACGCAGTATTTT. Translating it yields CASSVAAGGGPDTQYF.

This rearrangement joins TRBV6-1 to TRBJ2-1; a possible D gene is TRBD2 (6 bases). The germline V gene encodes CDR1 MNHNS and CDR2 SASEGT. The ends were cut back, 8 bases at V and 0 bases at J, with 20 bases in the middle. The CDR3 totals 17 residues. The CDR3 region has the DNA TGTGCCAGCGGTGGGGCTTCTGGGACTCGCTCCTACAATGAGCAGTTCTTC. It codes for CASGGASGTRSYNEQFF.

There are a few counts of this clonotype. For the CDR3, the DNA is TGTGCCAGCAGTTCCCAGGTCCGCCCTACGCAGTATTTT. Its protein is CASSSQVRPTQYF. V usage is TRBV12-3 or TRBV12-4 and J usage is TRBJ2-3; the D is unclear. This CDR3 is built from 13 residues. Trimming removed 4 bases from V and 8 bases from J, with 13 bases in between.

Only a few counts were recorded for this clonotype. CDR3 region: CASSGLGTEQYF. The CDR3 bases are TGTGCCAGCAGTGGTTTAGGTACTGAGCAGTACTTC. The V and J genes are TRBV25-1 and TRBJ2-7; no clear D gene. Germline V gene lookup returns CDR1 MGHDK and CDR2 SYGVNS. V lost 4 bases, J lost 7 bases, and 11 bases lay in between. CDR3 length: 12 amino acids.

The CDR3 DNA reads TGTGCCAGCAGCGTAGGAGGACTAGCGGATTACAATGAGCAGTTCTTC. Its protein is CASSVGGLADYNEQFF. This chain joins TRBV9 and TRBJ2-1; the match to TRBD2 covers 10 bases. With V trimmed by 0 bases and J by 4 bases, 4 bases remained unmatched. CDR1 is SGDLS, CDR2 YYNGEE, per germline. The CDR3 contains 16 residues.

The chain uses TRBV15 and TRBJ1-2; possibly TRBD1 for D (6 bases). The CDR3 consists of 15 residues. V lost 0 bases and J 7 bases, leaving 15 bases between the germline ends. CDR1 is LNHNV, CDR2 YYDKDF, per germline (reference sequence). The CDR3 loop reads CATSRDISGGSGYTF. The CDR3 DNA reads TGTGCCACCAGCAGAGATATTTCGGGGGGCTCTGGCTACACCTTC.

This clonotype has a handful of counts. The chain is built from TRBV5-1 and TRBJ2-3; D gene ambiguous. Germline V CDR1 and CDR2: SGHRS, YFSETQ. V dropped 0 bases and J dropped 5 bases, with 7 bases sitting between them. CDR3 length: 13 amino acids. The CDR3 region is CASSLGLQDTQYF. In nucleotides, the CDR3 is TGCGCCAGCAGCTTGGGGCTGCAAGATACGCAGTATTTT.

Only a few counts were recorded for this clonotype. The CDR3 coding sequence is TGCAGTGCTAGAGGGACCGAGGATGGAAAACTGTTTTTT. Protein product: CSARGTEDGKLFF. The chain uses TRBV20-1 and TRBJ1-4; D gene uncertain. Germline CDR1 reads DFQATT; CDR2 reads SNEGSKA (reference sequence). This CDR3 is built from 13 residues. V shed 1 base and J shed 10 bases, with 13 bases lying between them.

Ten or more counts support this clonotype. This sequence joins TRBV12-3 or TRBV12-4 and TRBJ1-2, with D possibly matching TRBD1 (6 bases). V lost 7 bases and J 3 bases, leaving 18 bases between the germline ends. CDR3 size: 15 residues. CDR3 nucleotide sequence: TGTGCCAGCATCCCGGGGGGTGGGGGCGACTATGGCTACACCTTC. It encodes CASIPGGGGDYGYTF.

CDR3 in DNA: TGTGCCAGCAGCGTAGCTTTTCGCTCCTACAATGAGCAGTTCTTC. It encodes CASSVAFRSYNEQFF. The chain couples TRBV9 to TRBJ2-1; D is uncertain. Germline CDR1 is SGDLS and CDR2 is YYNGEE. V was clipped by 0 bases and J by 0 bases, with 7 bases between them. CDR3 size: 15 residues.

In this sample, this clonotype turned up once. The chain carries TRBV5-1 and TRBJ2-2; 8 bases are shared with TRBD2. CDR3 size: 18 residues. From germline, CDR1 is SGHRS and CDR2 YFSETQ. Unmatched junction bases numbered 19, after V lost 5 bases and J lost 7 bases. CDR3 nucleotide sequence: TGCGCCAGCAGAGAGGACGTCCTAGCGGGCGTACAGGGCGGGGAGCTGTTTTTT. Translation gives CASREDVLAGVQGGELFF.

V and J are TRBV18 and TRBJ2-3; the D is unclear. The CDR3 is made up of 14 amino acids. V was cut by 1 base and J by 4 bases, with 9 bases left in between. Germline V lookup: CDR1 KGHSH, CDR2 LQKENI. The CDR3 region has the DNA TGTGCCAGCTCACCACAGGGTGGAGCAGATACGCAGTATTTT. This translates into CASSPQGGADTQYF.

This clonotype has a count of ten or more. The DNA of the CDR3 is TGCGCCAGCAGCCAAGATAGAGCCCTTAGCGGGGACTACAATGAGCAGTTCTTC. Its protein is CASSQDRALSGDYNEQFF. The chain couples TRBV4-1 to TRBJ2-1, with TRBD2 matching over 8 bases. The germline gives CDR1 MGHRA, CDR2 YSYEKL. V shed 0 bases, J shed 3 bases, and the junction held 10 bases outside the gene matches. This CDR3 contains 18 residues.

V and J are TRBV7-2 and TRBJ2-2, with D possibly matching TRBD2 (7 bases). CDR3 length: 17 amino acids. V gave up 2 bases and J gave up 0 bases, with 13 bases separating them. The germline V gene encodes CDR1 SGHTA and CDR2 FQGNSA. CDR3 sequence: CASSLHGGGANTGELFF. The CDR3 DNA sequence: TGTGCCAGCAGCTTACATGGGGGGGGCGCGAACACCGGGGAGCTGTTTTTT.

A few counts support this clonotype. The chain combines TRBV6-1 with TRBJ2-1, with 14 bases matching TRBD2. The ends lost 6 bases at V and 2 bases at J; junction bases unmatched: 9. Germline CDR1 and CDR2: MNHNS and SASEGT. This CDR3 spans 18 amino acids. CDR3 loop: CASSTSGLAGGTYNEQFF. The CDR3 nucleotides read TGTGCCAGCAGCACTTCAGGACTAGCGGGAGGTACCTACAATGAGCAGTTCTTC.

CDR3 nucleotides: TGTGCCAGCAGTTGTTTCGAGTCTGCAACTAATGAAAAACTGTTTTTT. It yields the protein CASSCFESATNEKLFF. The chain combines TRBV12-3 or TRBV12-4 with TRBJ1-4; D unresolved. V was trimmed by 4 bases and J by 0 bases, leaving 12 bases between them. The CDR3 totals 16 residues.

Many counts were recorded for this clonotype. The chain couples TRBV27 to TRBJ2-7, with D perhaps TRBD2 (6 bases). The germline CDR1 and CDR2 sequences are MNHEY and SMNVEV (reference sequence). This CDR3 contains 16 residues. V was clipped by 5 bases and J by 1 base, with 18 bases between them. The CDR3 spells CASSPLPGRGSYEQYF. The CDR3 nucleotides read TGTGCCAGCAGTCCTTTACCTGGACGGGGGTCCTACGAGCAGTACTTC.

J is TRBJ1-4 and V is TRBV4-1, with no clear D. The CDR3 is 15 residues long. The germline V gene encodes CDR1 MGHRA and CDR2 YSYEKL. V was cut by 2 bases and J by 8 bases, with 15 bases left in between. The CDR3 sequence is CASSQIDGGSEKLFF. DNA for the CDR3: TGCGCCAGCAGCCAAATAGACGGCGGGTCCGAAAAACTGTTTTTT.

This clonotype was seen many times. The gene calls are TRBV20-1 and TRBJ2-5, with TRBD2 matching over 8 bases. CDR1 and CDR2 (germline): DFQATT, SNEGSKA (reference sequence). The CDR3 is 11 residues long. CDR3 sequence reads: CSGTRGETQYF. The CDR3 nucleotides are TGCAGCGGGACTAGGGGCGAGACCCAGTACTTC.

The rearrangement uses TRBV15 and TRBJ1-1; a weak D match, TRBD1 (5 bases). The CDR3 runs 16 residues. The V and J ends lost 5 bases and 0 bases respectively, with 16 bases between them. The germline gives CDR1 LNHNV, CDR2 YYDKDF (reference sequence). Written as DNA, the CDR3 is TGTGCCACCAGCGGGGGGGGGAATAGGATGAACACTGAAGCTTTCTTT. Amino acid sequence: CATSGGGNRMNTEAFF.

The chain carries TRBV20-1 and TRBJ2-1; D tentatively reads TRBD1 or TRBD2 (6 bases each). CDR1 is DFQATT, CDR2 SNEGSKA, per germline (reference sequence). The CDR3 loop spans 14 amino acids. Trimming removed 4 bases from V and 1 base from J, with 11 bases in between. The chain's CDR3 is CSAIGGLSYNEQFF. In nucleotides, the CDR3 is TGCAGTGCTATAGGGGGACTTTCCTACAATGAGCAGTTCTTC.

This clonotype was recorded at least ten times. The chain uses TRBV4-2 and TRBJ1-2, with 8 bases matching TRBD1. The trim removed 0 bases at V and 0 bases at J, leaving 9 bases unmatched. The CDR3 loop spans 18 amino acids. Germline lookup yields CDR1 LGHNA and CDR2 YNFKEQ. In DNA form, the CDR3 reads TGTGCCAGCAGCCAAGAGTCAGGGTGGGACAGGACTAACTATGGCTACACCTTC. Translated: CASSQESGWDRTNYGYTF.

This clonotype turned up a few times. The J gene is TRBJ2-7, the V gene TRBV5-1, with a weak D call TRBD1 (6 bases). The CDR3 consists of 16 residues. Per the germline V gene, CDR1 is SGHRS and CDR2 is YFSETQ. Trimming stripped 2 bases from V and 2 bases from J, with 17 bases between. The CDR3 here is CASSLTIGQITYEQYF. The CDR3 nucleotides are TGCGCCAGCAGCTTAACAATAGGACAGATTACCTACGAGCAGTACTTC.

This clonotype was counted between two and nine times. This chain joins TRBV6-2 or TRBV6-3 and TRBJ1-5; the D is unclear. Germline loops: CDR1 MNHEY, CDR2 SVGEGT. CDR3 size: 16 residues. The V and J ends lost 6 bases and 4 bases respectively, with 19 bases between them. The CDR3 region has the DNA TGTGCCAGCAGCCCTACCTTCGGGGTAGATAATCAGCCCCAGCATTTT. Encoded protein: CASSPTFGVDNQPQHF.